This T cell receptor beta chain was observed in a study of CD8 T cells in ankylosing spondylitis. General study results and limits: Reports of some motif variants in reactive arthritis synovial fluid and blood predate this one. The study looked at matched synovial fluid samples from ankylosing spondylitis patients. Disease-linked clones were reported to be significantly enriched there. Among TCR beta sequences, a motif of eight or nine highly homologous variants appeared characteristic of ankylosing spondylitis blood.

Per germline, CDR1 ENHRY and CDR2 SYGVKD. V lost 6 bases to trimming and J lost 3 bases; unmatched junction nucleotides: 8. The CDR3 spans 14 residues. Libraries for TCR beta were made by quantitative 5'-RACE with molecular barcodes. TCRdb redid the calling of the 5' RACE reads with MiXCR, one entry per CDR3 protein. The data hold about 440,000 distinct CDR3 sequences, with 15% to 20% observed a single time. This clonotype was seen only a few times. No antigen is known for it. The source is a male donor with ankylosing spondylitis. What was sequenced was blood, either unsorted or a sorted T cell fraction (not recorded which). The chain recombines TRBV10-3 with TRBJ2-7, with TRBD2 matching over 7 bases. The CDR3 nucleotides are TGTGCCATCAGGGGGGATGCGGGGGACTACGAGCAGTACTTC. It codes for CAIRGDAGDYEQYF.